The sequence of this T cell receptor beta chain was determined in a study of neurological immune-mediated disorders. Study-level findings and limits: Sharing of CDR3 amino acid sequences among expanded clones across subjects was absent, suggesting private repertoires in all groups.

Stored at -80 C, 2 million PBMCs were the source of the unsorted libraries. Deletions cut 6 bases from V and 7 bases from J, with 10 bases between. Germline lookup yields CDR1 MGHDK and CDR2 SYGVNS. The CDR3 sequence is 13 residues long. This clonotype was seen repeatedly, ten times or more. What it binds is unknown. Synthesis of cDNA was carried out by template-switch 5'RACE. The reaction used 10-nucleotide random UMIs. In each sequencing run, over 160 million TCR-beta sequences were generated from 15-18 subjects. TCRdb re-analysed the 5' RACE reads in MiXCR, keeping a single row per CDR3 protein. Of about 36,000 distinct CDR3 sequences detected, 10% appear once; the ten largest clones hold 6.6%.

The J gene is TRBJ1-6, the V gene TRBV25-1; D unresolved. The source material was PBMCs. The source is a young woman with HTLV-1-associated myelopathy (HAM/TSP). CDR3 nucleotide sequence: TGTGCCAGCAGAAGTGGGGAGAATTCACCCCTCCACTTT. It specifies CASRSGENSPLHF.